Below, 18 T cell receptor beta chains from the same sample are listed, as sequenced in a study of blood T cells in healthy people across ages. A J-beta primer mix and a sample-barcoded 5' primer were used in a second PCR of about 7 to 12 cycles. TCRdb called the 5' RACE reads again in MiXCR, with one record for every CDR3 protein. This sample has some 1,500,000 distinct CDR3 sequences, with roughly two fifths found just once. Sequenced sample: blood. The receptors come from a woman aged 18-30 years in good health.

This sequence joins TRBV21-1 and TRBJ2-1; the DNA was not used to check the table's D call, TRBD2. TRBV21-1 is tagged as a pseudogene. The CDR3 contains 16 residues. The CDR3, as DNA: TGTGCCAGCAGCAACGAGACTAGCGGGAAACACAATGAGCAGTTCTTC. It specifies CASSNETSGKHNEQFF.

This chain links TRBV5-1 with TRBJ2-3, with TRBD2 matching over 7 bases. J lost 1 base, V lost 7 bases, and 3 bases had no gene match. This CDR3 spans 13 amino acids. The germline CDR1 and CDR2 sequences are SGHRS and YFSETQ. The CDR3 nucleotides read TGCGCCAGCGGACTAGGGCGCACAGATACGCAGTATTTT. Translation gives CASGLGRTDTQYF.

The rearrangement links TRBV7-9 to TRBJ2-1, with TRBD2 matching over 8 bases. The CDR3 runs to 17 residues. V lost 5 bases to trimming and J lost 3 bases; unmatched junction nucleotides: 12. The V gene's germline CDR1 is SEHNR and CDR2 FQNEAQ (reference sequence). The CDR3 sequence: CASSPRQAGLVYNEQFF. Here the CDR3 DNA reads TGTGCCAGCAGCCCCCGCCAGGCGGGACTAGTCTACAATGAGCAGTTCTTC. The full variable domain, completed using reference TRBV7-9 and TRBJ2-1, is DTGVSQNPRHKITKRGQNVTFRCDPISEHNRLYWYRQTLGQGPEFLTYFQNEAQLEKSRLLSDRFSAERPKGSFSTLEIQRTEQGDSAMYLCASSPRQAGLVYNEQFFGPGTRLTVL.

The gene calls are TRBV4-2 and TRBJ2-1, with TRBD1 matching 9 bases. Germline CDR1 is LGHNA and CDR2 is YNFKEQ. The V gene end was trimmed by 0 bases and the J gene end by 6 bases; junction bases not matched to a gene: 6. The CDR3 has 16 residues. In DNA, the CDR3 is TGTGCCAGCAGCCAAGAACAGGGGGCGGCCCTCAATGAGCAGTTCTTC. Protein product: CASSQEQGAALNEQFF.

The J gene is TRBJ2-7, the V gene TRBV29-1, with D possibly called TRBD1 or TRBD2 (5 bases each). Germline-derived CDR1 and CDR2 are SQVTM and ANQGSEA. The V gene lost 4 bases and the J gene lost 0 bases, with 13 bases spanning the gap. CDR3 length equals 14 residues. The CDR3 sequence is CSVAEPGGSYEQYF. DNA of the CDR3: TGCAGCGTTGCGGAACCTGGGGGCTCCTACGAGCAGTACTTC.

The CDR3 spells CASSLIVGGASLETQFF. The CDR3 DNA sequence: TGCGCCAGCAGCTTGATCGTAGGGGGCGCCTCCCTAGAGACCCAGTTCTTC. J is TRBJ2-1 and V is TRBV5-1; the match to TRBD1 covers 7 bases. V lost 1 base, J lost 13 bases, and 20 bases stayed unmatched. The CDR3 spans 17 residues. Germline V gene data show CDR1 as SGHRS and CDR2 as YFSETQ.

V is TRBV29-1 and J is TRBJ2-5; D possibly uses TRBD1 or TRBD2 (5 bases each). This CDR3 comprises 12 residues. The V gene's germline CDR1 is SQVTM and CDR2 ANQGSEA. The V end lost 3 bases, the J end lost 8 bases, and 13 bases lay between the germline ends. The CDR3 here is CSVDTGPLTQYF. The CDR3 DNA sequence: TGCAGCGTTGATACGGGGCCGCTAACCCAGTACTTC.

This chain connects TRBV10-3 to TRBJ1-2; no clear D gene. From germline, CDR1 is ENHRY and CDR2 SYGVKD. The CDR3 has 13 residues. Trimming shortened V by 6 bases and J by 5 bases, and 13 bases separated the two germline ends. The chain's CDR3 is CAIRHDWAYGYTF. The DNA of the CDR3 is TGTGCCATCAGGCACGACTGGGCTTATGGCTACACCTTC.

V and J are TRBV5-1 and TRBJ1-4; D might be TRBD1 (5 bases). The CDR3 contains 15 residues. Per germline, CDR1 SGHRS and CDR2 YFSETQ. Between the trimmed V and J ends, which lost 1 base and 7 bases, there was a span of 14 bases. For the CDR3, the DNA is TGCGCCAGCAGCTTGTCCGCGGGGGAGCCTGAAAAACTGTTTTTT. Translation gives CASSLSAGEPEKLFF.

The chain is built from TRBV9 and TRBJ2-7; perhaps TRBD2 as D (5 bases). V lost 0 bases and J lost 6, with 13 bases in between. Germline V CDR1 and CDR2: SGDLS, YYNGEE. The CDR3 consists of 14 residues. The CDR3 here is CASSVDGLAREQYF. As DNA, the CDR3 is TGTGCCAGCAGCGTAGACGGGCTAGCACGCGAGCAGTACTTC. The complete variable domain, with remaining parts taken from reference TRBV9 and TRBJ2-7, reads DSGVTQTPKHLITATGQRVTLRCSPRSGDLSVYWYQQSLDQGLQFLIQYYNGEERAKGNILERFSAQQFPDLHSELNLSSLELGDSALYFCASSVDGLAREQYFGPGTRLTVT.

This clonotype was observed a handful of times. This sequence joins TRBV6-5 and TRBJ1-1; 8 bases fit TRBD1. CDR1 MNHEY and CDR2 SVGAGI come from the germline V gene. This CDR3 is built from 14 residues. Unmatched junction bases numbered 8, after V lost 6 bases and J lost 5 bases. The CDR3 here is CASSSHRGRTEAFF. The CDR3, as DNA: TGTGCCAGCAGCTCACACAGGGGGAGGACTGAAGCTTTCTTT.

J is TRBJ2-1 and V is TRBV24-1; TRBD2 aligns across 11 bases. V shed 2 bases, J shed 7 bases, and the junction held 6 bases outside the gene matches. CDR1 is KGHDR and CDR2 is SFDVKD in the germline V gene. The CDR3 runs 16 residues. The CDR3 here is CATSDSASGRKNEQFF. The DNA for the CDR3 is TGTGCCACCAGTGATTCGGCTAGCGGGAGGAAGAATGAGCAGTTCTTC.

The rearrangement uses TRBV6-2 or TRBV6-3 and TRBJ1-2, with 8 bases identical to TRBD1. The germline V gene encodes CDR1 MNHEY and CDR2 SVGEGT. The CDR3 consists of 14 residues. The ends lost 2 bases at V and 8 bases at J; junction bases unmatched: 7. CDR3: CASSYRGQGFGYTF. CDR3 nucleotide sequence: TGTGCCAGCAGTTACCGTGGACAGGGTTTCGGCTACACCTTC.

The chain uses TRBV7-2 and TRBJ1-1; D remains ambiguous. CDR1 and CDR2 (germline): SGHTA, FQGNSA. The CDR3 consists of 13 residues. Trimming stripped 3 bases from V and 1 base from J, with 6 bases between. The CDR3 loop is CASSFDTNTEAFF. The CDR3 DNA reads TGTGCCAGCAGCTTCGACACGAACACTGAAGCTTTCTTT.

The V and J genes are TRBV20-1 and TRBJ1-2; 8 positions match TRBD1. This CDR3 region has 13 residues. CDR1 and CDR2 from the germline V gene are DFQATT and SNEGSKA (reference sequence). J lost 8 bases, V lost 3 bases, and 8 bases had no gene match. DNA of the CDR3: TGCAGTGCTAGCAAGCAGGGGGCACAAGGCTACACCTTC. Protein sequence: CSASKQGAQGYTF.

Of note for this clonotype: A read error may explain this, as a much larger clone is one base away. The chain uses TRBV7-6 and TRBJ2-7; D unclear. Trimming took 5 bases from V and 3 from J, leaving 8 bases between them. The length of the CDR3 is 12 residues. Germline CDR1 is SGHVS and CDR2 is FNYEAQ. The chain's CDR3 is CASSTHGYEQYF. DNA of the CDR3: TGTGCCAGCAGCACACACGGCTACGAGCAGTACTTC. The full variable domain, in which reference TRBV7-6 and TRBJ2-7 provide the parts outside the CDR3, is GAGVSQSPRYKVTKRGQDVALRCDPISGHVSLYWYRQALGQGPEFLTYFNYEAQQDKSGLPNDRFSAERPEGSISTLTIQRTEQRDSAMYRCASSTHGYEQYFGPGTRLTVT.

The CDR3 spells CSAKAVLNTEAFF. CDR3 DNA: TGCAGTGCCAAGGCAGTCCTGAACACTGAAGCTTTCTTT. The V call is TRBV20-1, the J call TRBJ1-1; no reliable D call. CDR3 length equals 13 residues. V was pared by 6 bases and J by 0 bases, with 11 bases between. Germline loops: CDR1 DFQATT, CDR2 SNEGSKA (reference sequence).

CDR3 in amino acids: CASSLASGDSYEQYF. CDR3 coding DNA: TGTGCCAGCAGCTTAGCTAGCGGGGACTCCTACGAGCAGTACTTC. The rearrangement uses TRBV7-2 and TRBJ2-7; TRBD2 matches at 8 bases. This CDR3 is built from 15 residues. Germline V gene lookup returns CDR1 SGHTA and CDR2 FQGNSA. The V and J ends lost 0 bases and 0 bases, in that order; junction bases with no gene match: 1.